These 16 T cell receptor beta chains originate from one sample sequenced in a study of blood T cells in healthy people across ages. For the second PCR, which ran for 7 to 11 cycles, a sample-barcoded 5' primer and a J-beta primer mix were used. Each CDR3 protein is one row after TCRdb ran MiXCR on the 5' RACE reads. The sample carries 1.8 million or so distinct CDR3 sequences, roughly two fifths recorded once. Sequenced material: blood. The receptors derive from a human donor in good health.

V gene TRBV29-1 combines with J gene TRBJ2-7; 7 bases are a match to TRBD2. The CDR3 is made up of 12 amino acids. The trim removed 3 bases at V and 6 bases at J, leaving 5 bases unmatched. In germline, CDR1 is SQVTM, CDR2 ANQGSEA. CDR3 sequence (DNA): TGCAGCGTTGACCGCCCGGGGGGCGAGCAGTACTTC. This codes for CSVDRPGGEQYF.

The J gene is TRBJ2-3, the V gene TRBV5-4; D remains unclear. Trimming took off 4 bases at V and 2 bases at J, with 8 bases between the two ends. The CDR3 has 13 amino acids. Per the germline V gene, CDR1 is SGHNT and CDR2 is YYREEE (reference sequence). CDR3 nucleotides: TGTGCCAGCAGCACAAAGGACACAGATACGCAGTATTTT. The encoded protein is CASSTKDTDTQYF. The full variable domain, rest sourced from reference TRBV5-4 and TRBJ2-3, is ETGVTQSPTHLIKTRGQQVTLRCSSQSGHNTVSWYQQALGQGPQFIFQYYREEENGRGNFPPRFSGLQFPNYSSELNVNALELDDSALYLCASSTKDTDTQYFGPGTRLTVL.

V gene TRBV20-1 combines with J gene TRBJ2-7; D gene uncertain. Trimming cost V 3 bases and J 6 bases, with 9 bases left between them. Germline V gene data show CDR1 as DFQATT and CDR2 as SNEGSKA (reference sequence). This CDR3 region has 11 residues. The DNA for the CDR3 is TGCAGTGCTAGTGCATGGCTCGAGCAGTACTTC. This codes for CSASAWLEQYF.

This rearrangement joins TRBV6-2 or TRBV6-3 to TRBJ1-2; D ambiguous. There are 17 residues in the CDR3. Germline CDR1 reads MNHEY; CDR2 reads SVGEGT. With 4 bases removed from V and 6 bases from J, the gap between germline ends came to 24 bases. CDR3 residues: CASSLSLFGVAGDGYTF. CDR3 DNA: TGTGCCAGCAGTTTAAGCCTATTTGGGGTTGCGGGCGATGGCTACACCTTC.

This clonotype appeared a few times. The chain recombines TRBV7-2 with TRBJ2-4, with D hard to call. The CDR3 has 11 residues. The ends were cut back, 2 bases at V and 12 bases at J, with 8 bases in the middle. Germline V gene sequence: CDR1 SGHTA, CDR2 FQGNSA. The CDR3, as DNA: TGTGCCAGCAGCTTATCGTGGAGTCAGTACTTC. This encodes CASSLSWSQYF.

This chain links TRBV27 with TRBJ1-5, with D possibly matching TRBD1 (6 bases). V was pared by 4 bases and J by 6 bases, with 22 bases between. Germline V lookup: CDR1 MNHEY, CDR2 SMNVEV (reference sequence). The CDR3 length is 17 residues. The CDR3 sequence is CASSSYMGSTGSQPQHF. CDR3 bases: TGTGCCAGCAGTTCCTACATGGGATCGACAGGTAGTCAGCCCCAGCATTTT.

The table lists this clonotype with a count of one. This chain uses TRBV12-3 or TRBV12-4 with TRBJ2-3; no clear D. This CDR3 is 15 amino acids long. Deletions cut 0 bases from V and 13 bases from J, with 20 bases between. The CDR3 sequence: CASSLADLSTDAEYF. CDR3 DNA: TGTGCCAGCAGTTTAGCGGACCTCAGCACAGATGCGGAGTATTTT.

This clonotype appeared a few times. V gene TRBV6-5 combines with J gene TRBJ1-2; 8 nucleotides line up with TRBD1. This CDR3 comprises 16 residues. Germline CDR1 MNHEY, CDR2 SVGAGI. The V segment lost 3 bases and the J segment 3 bases; nucleotides outside the gene matches: 9. The CDR3 DNA follows: TGTGCCAGCAGTTATCCGACAGGGGTAGGAGACTATGGCTACACCTTC. Translating gives CASSYPTGVGDYGYTF.

As regards this clonotype: A much bigger clone sits one base away, suggesting this may be a read error. This chain links TRBV12-3 or TRBV12-4 with TRBJ2-1; 8 bases fit TRBD2. This CDR3 comprises 16 residues. With V trimmed by 3 bases and J by 2 bases, 6 bases remained unmatched. This chain's CDR3 is CASSLVSGEAYNEQFF. CDR3 coding DNA: TGTGCCAGCAGTTTGGTTAGCGGGGAGGCCTACAATGAGCAGTTCTTC.

CDR3 protein: CASSAPEAPYEQYF. The CDR3 region has the DNA TGTGCCAGCAGCGCCCCGGAAGCACCCTACGAGCAGTACTTC. The V call is TRBV3-1, the J call TRBJ2-4; D remains ambiguous. The tail of the sequence fits TRBJ2-7 better, so the J call may be wrong. In germline, CDR1 is LGHDT, CDR2 YNNKEL (reference sequence). The length of the CDR3 is 14 residues.

The chain has TRBV7-2 and TRBJ1-2; D possibly corresponds to TRBD1 (5 bases). V was trimmed by 5 bases and J by 4 bases, leaving 14 bases between them. This CDR3 is 14 amino acids long. Germline V gene data show CDR1 as SGHTA and CDR2 as FQGNSA. CDR3 region: CASSRRDGVYGYTF. The CDR3 DNA sequence: TGTGCCAGCAGCCGACGGGACGGCGTCTATGGCTACACCTTC. Combining the CDR3 with reference TRBV7-2 and TRBJ1-2 gives the whole variable domain GAGVSQSPSNKVTEKGKDVELRCDPISGHTALYWYRQSLGQGLEFLIYFQGNSAPDKSGLPSDRFSAERTGGSVSTLTIQRTQQEDSAVYLCASSRRDGVYGYTFGSGTRLTVV.

The chain has TRBV7-2 and TRBJ2-1, with D unresolved. This CDR3 comprises 14 residues. Trimming took off 2 bases at V and 7 bases at J, with 12 bases between the two ends. The V gene's germline CDR1 is SGHTA and CDR2 FQGNSA. CDR3 loop: CASSLSIAMNEQFF. The CDR3 coding sequence is TGTGCCAGCAGCTTATCGATTGCTATGAATGAGCAGTTCTTC. The full variable domain, its missing parts supplied by reference TRBV7-2 and TRBJ2-1, is GAGVSQSPSNKVTEKGKDVELRCDPISGHTALYWYRQSLGQGLEFLIYFQGNSAPDKSGLPSDRFSAERTGGSVSTLTIQRTQQEDSAVYLCASSLSIAMNEQFFGPGTRLTVL.

On this clonotype itself: The conserved final phenylalanine or tryptophan is absent from the CDR3, which likely points to a read error. This sequence joins TRBV7-8 and TRBJ1-1; 7 positions agree with TRBD1. The trim removed 3 bases at V and 3 bases at J, leaving 7 bases unmatched. The germline gives CDR1 SGHVS, CDR2 FQNEAQ. There are 15 residues in the CDR3. The CDR3 protein is CASSFPRTGDTEAFC. The DNA of the CDR3 is TGTGCCAGCAGCTTTCCAAGAACAGGGGACACTGAAGCTTTCTGT.

The V and J genes are TRBV29-1 and TRBJ2-4; perhaps TRBD1 as D (5 bases). The J call may be mistaken, given a closer DNA end match to TRBJ2-5. There are 13 residues in the CDR3. Germline V lookup: CDR1 SQVTM, CDR2 ANQGSEA. The CDR3 spells CSVDDSPKETQYF. DNA of the CDR3: TGCAGCGTGGATGACAGCCCCAAAGAGACCCAGTACTTC.

The rearrangement uses TRBV7-2 and TRBJ1-1; TRBD1 might be the D (6 bases). With 3 bases removed from V and 3 bases from J, the gap between germline ends came to 14 bases. The CDR3 has 15 residues. Germline V gene data show CDR1 as SGHTA and CDR2 as FQGNSA. Written as DNA, the CDR3 is TGTGCCAGCAGCTTTCTGGGTGCAGGGGACACTGAAGCTTTCTTT. This gives the protein CASSFLGAGDTEAFF.

This rearrangement joins TRBV11-1 to TRBJ1-2; D not certain. This CDR3 comprises 13 residues. The germline V gene encodes CDR1 SGHAT and CDR2 FQDESV (reference sequence). V shed 5 bases and J shed 6 bases, with 13 bases lying between them. CDR3 loop: CASSPLEGDGYTF. The CDR3 DNA reads TGTGCCAGCAGCCCACTGGAGGGAGATGGCTACACCTTC. Based on the CDR3 plus reference TRBV11-1 and TRBJ1-2, the full variable domain is EAEVAQSPRYKITEKSQAVAFWCDPISGHATLYWYRQILGQGPELLVQFQDESVVDDSQLPKDRFSAERLKGVDSTLKIQPAELGDSAMYLCASSPLEGDGYTFGSGTRLTVV.